This T cell receptor (beta chain) was captured in a study of blood T cell repertoires in COVID-19. Study as a whole: COVID-19 samples from acute and convalescent phases originated in the United States, Italy and Spain. The analysed material was cDNA or gDNA that came from T cells, B-cell-depleted T cells, or PBMCs.

In the original workflow: Reference gene primer amplification gave nucleated cell count estimates. Profiling relied on immunoSEQ multiplex PCR, and the TCRdb table lists in-frame clones only, not all of them. D and trimming were read from the DNA, whereas the V and J calls and clone size are those reported in that table. The sample gives around 140,000 clones, approximately 80% of which show up once; 8.4% is in the top ten. V shed 7 bases and J shed 0 bases, with 12 bases lying between them. CDR3 length: 14 residues. In germline, CDR1 is MDHEN, CDR2 SYDVKM. The chain couples TRBV28 to TRBJ1-2; D possibly corresponds to TRBD1 (6 bases). Sequenced material: peripheral blood. The TCR comes from a woman aged 55-69 years with active or convalescent COVID-19. The CDR3 nucleotides are TGTGCCAGCACTGTACAGGGTACTAACTATGGCTACACCTTC. This translates into CASTVQGTNYGYTF.